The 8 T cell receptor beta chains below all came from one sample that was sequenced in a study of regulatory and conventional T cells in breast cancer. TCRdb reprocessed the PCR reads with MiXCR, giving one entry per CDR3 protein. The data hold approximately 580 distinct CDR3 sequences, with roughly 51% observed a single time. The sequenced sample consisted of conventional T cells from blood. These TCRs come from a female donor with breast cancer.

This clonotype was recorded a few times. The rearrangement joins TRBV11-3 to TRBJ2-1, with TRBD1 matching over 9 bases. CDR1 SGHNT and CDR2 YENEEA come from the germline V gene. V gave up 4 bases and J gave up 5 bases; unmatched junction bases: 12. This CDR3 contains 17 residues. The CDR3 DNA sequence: TGTGCCAGCAGCTCGGCGAGGGGGACAGGGCCGAACAATGAGCAGTTCTTC. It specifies CASSSARGTGPNNEQFF.

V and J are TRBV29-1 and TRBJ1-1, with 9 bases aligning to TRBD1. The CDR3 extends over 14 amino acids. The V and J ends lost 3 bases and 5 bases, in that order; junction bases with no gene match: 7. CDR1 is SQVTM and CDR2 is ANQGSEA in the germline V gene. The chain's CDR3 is CSVDKQGARTEAFF. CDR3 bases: TGCAGCGTTGACAAACAGGGGGCTCGAACTGAAGCTTTCTTT.

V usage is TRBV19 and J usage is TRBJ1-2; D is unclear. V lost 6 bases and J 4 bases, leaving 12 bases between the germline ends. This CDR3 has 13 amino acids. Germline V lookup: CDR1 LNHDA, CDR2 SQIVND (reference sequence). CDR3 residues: CASRRSVGYGYTF. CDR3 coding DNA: TGTGCCAGTAGAAGGAGCGTGGGCTATGGCTACACCTTC.

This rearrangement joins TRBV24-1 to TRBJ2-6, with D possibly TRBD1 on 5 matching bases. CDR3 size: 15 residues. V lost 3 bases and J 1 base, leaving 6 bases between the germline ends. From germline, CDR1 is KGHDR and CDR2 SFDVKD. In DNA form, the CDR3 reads TGTGCCACCAGTGATCCAGGGTCTGGGGCCAACGTCCTGACTTTC. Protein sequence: CATSDPGSGANVLTF.

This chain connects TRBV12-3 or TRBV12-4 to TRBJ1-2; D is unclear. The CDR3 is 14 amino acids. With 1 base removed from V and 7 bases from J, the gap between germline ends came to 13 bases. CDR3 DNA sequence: TGTGCCAGCAGTTTAGGGCAGATACGTCCTGGCTACACCTTC. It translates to CASSLGQIRPGYTF.

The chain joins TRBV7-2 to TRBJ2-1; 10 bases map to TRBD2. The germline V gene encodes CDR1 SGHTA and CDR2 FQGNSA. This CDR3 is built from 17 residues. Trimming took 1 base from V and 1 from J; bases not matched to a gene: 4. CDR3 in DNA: TGTGCCAGCAGCTTAGAGGCTAGCGGGAGTTCCTACAATGAGCAGTTCTTC. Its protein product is CASSLEASGSSYNEQFF.

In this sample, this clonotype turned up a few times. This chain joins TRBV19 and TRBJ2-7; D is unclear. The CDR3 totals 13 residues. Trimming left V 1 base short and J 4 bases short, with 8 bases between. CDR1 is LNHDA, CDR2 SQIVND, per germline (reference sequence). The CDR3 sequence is CASSIVGRYEQYF. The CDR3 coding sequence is TGTGCCAGTAGTATAGTTGGACGGTACGAGCAGTACTTC.

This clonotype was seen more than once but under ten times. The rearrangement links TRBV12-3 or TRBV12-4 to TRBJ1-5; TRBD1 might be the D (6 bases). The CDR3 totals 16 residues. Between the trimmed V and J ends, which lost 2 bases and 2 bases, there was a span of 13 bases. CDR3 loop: CASSLIRGWGNQPQHF. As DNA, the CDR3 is TGTGCCAGCAGTTTAATCAGGGGCTGGGGCAATCAGCCCCAGCATTTT.